This TCR beta chain originates from a study of CD8 T cells in Susac syndrome. Random hexamers were used to reverse transcribe about 0.5 to 1 ug of RNA. Amplification of TCR beta CDR3 used immunoSEQ multiplex PCR across 54 Vbeta and 13 Jbeta. One entry per CDR3 protein results from TCRdb running MiXCR on the immunoSEQ multiplex PCR reads. The sample yields approximately 130,000 distinct CDR3 sequences, 94% seen once. Between the trimmed V and J ends, which lost 2 bases and 0 bases, there was a span of 12 bases. The V gene's germline CDR1 is SGHRS and CDR2 YFSETQ. The CDR3 loop spans 15 amino acids. Regarding the study as a whole: The study's TCR sequencing and HLA analysis covered a relatively small number of individuals, and the study acknowledged this.

The sequenced target, TCR beta, came from blood CD8+ and CD4+ T cells. Through negative isolation, CD4+ and CD8+ T cells were obtained, while TEMRA cells were enriched using FACS. About this clonotype: What it binds is not known.

Input material: CD4+ T cells from PBMCs. The sequence came from a human donor in good health. V and J are TRBV5-1 and TRBJ2-7, with D possibly TRBD2 on 6 matching bases. The CDR3 is CASSFFVGSSYEQYF. The DNA of the CDR3 is TGCGCCAGCAGCTTTTTTGTCGGGAGCTCCTACGAGCAGTACTTC.